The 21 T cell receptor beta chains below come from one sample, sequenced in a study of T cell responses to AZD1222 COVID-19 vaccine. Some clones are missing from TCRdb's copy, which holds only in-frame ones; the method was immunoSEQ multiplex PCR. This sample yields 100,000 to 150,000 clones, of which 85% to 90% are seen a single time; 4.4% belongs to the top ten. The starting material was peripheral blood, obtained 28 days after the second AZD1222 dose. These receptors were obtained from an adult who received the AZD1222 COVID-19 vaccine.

In DNA, the CDR3 is TGTGCCAGCGCCAAAACAGGGATCGACGAGCAGTACTTC. It encodes CASAKTGIDEQYF. The rearrangement joins TRBV5-4 to TRBJ2-7, with D possibly being TRBD1 (6 bases). Germline lookup yields CDR1 SGHNT and CDR2 YYREEE (reference sequence). V was pared by 7 bases and J by 5 bases, with 16 bases between. This CDR3 is 13 amino acids long.

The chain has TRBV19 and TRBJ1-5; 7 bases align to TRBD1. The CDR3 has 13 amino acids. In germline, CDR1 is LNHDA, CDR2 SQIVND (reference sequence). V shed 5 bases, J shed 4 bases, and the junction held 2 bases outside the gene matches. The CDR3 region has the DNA TGTGCCAGTAGTGGACAGGCGAATCAGCCCCAGCATTTT. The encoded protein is CASSGQANQPQHF.

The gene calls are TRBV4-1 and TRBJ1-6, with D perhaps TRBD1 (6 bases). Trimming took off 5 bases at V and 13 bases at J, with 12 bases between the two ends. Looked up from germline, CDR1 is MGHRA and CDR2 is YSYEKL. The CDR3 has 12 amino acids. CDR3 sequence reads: CASSSVQGPLHF. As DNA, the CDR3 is TGCGCCAGCAGCTCCGTGCAGGGGCCCCTCCACTTT.

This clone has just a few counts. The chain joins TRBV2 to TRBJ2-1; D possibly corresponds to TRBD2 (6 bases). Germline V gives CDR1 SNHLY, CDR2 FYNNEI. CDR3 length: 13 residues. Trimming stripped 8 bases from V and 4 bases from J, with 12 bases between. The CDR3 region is CASGLAQYNEQFF. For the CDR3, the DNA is TGTGCCAGCGGGCTAGCGCAGTACAATGAGCAGTTCTTC.

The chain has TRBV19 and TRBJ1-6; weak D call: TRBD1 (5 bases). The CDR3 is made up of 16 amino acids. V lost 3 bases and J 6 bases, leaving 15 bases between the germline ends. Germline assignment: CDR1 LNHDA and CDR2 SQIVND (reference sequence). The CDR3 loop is CASSIGQGSSNSPLHF. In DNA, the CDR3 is TGTGCCAGTAGTATCGGTCAGGGTTCATCTAATTCACCCCTCCACTTT.

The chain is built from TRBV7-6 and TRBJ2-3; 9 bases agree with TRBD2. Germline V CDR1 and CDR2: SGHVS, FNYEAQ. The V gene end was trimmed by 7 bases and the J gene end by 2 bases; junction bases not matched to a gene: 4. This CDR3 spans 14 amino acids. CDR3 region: CASNQRGDTDTQYF. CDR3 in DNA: TGTGCCAGCAACCAGCGGGGGGACACAGATACGCAGTATTTT.

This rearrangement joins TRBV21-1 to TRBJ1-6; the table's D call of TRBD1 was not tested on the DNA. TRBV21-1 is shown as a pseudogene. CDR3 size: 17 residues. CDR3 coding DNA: TGTGCCAGCAGGAAGACAGGGCCCAGCTCCTATAATTCACCCCTCCACTTT. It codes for CASRKTGPSSYNSPLHF.

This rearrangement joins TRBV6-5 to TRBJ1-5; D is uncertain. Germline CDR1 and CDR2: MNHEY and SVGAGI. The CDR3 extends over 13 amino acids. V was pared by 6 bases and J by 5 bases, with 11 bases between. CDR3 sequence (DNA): TGTGCCAGCAGACGCGACCGAGATCAGCCCCAGCATTTT. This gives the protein CASRRDRDQPQHF.

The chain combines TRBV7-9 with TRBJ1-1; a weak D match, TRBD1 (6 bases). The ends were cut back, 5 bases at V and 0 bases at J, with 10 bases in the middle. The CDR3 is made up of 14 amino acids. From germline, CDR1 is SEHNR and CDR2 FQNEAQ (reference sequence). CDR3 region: CASSPRGVNTEAFF. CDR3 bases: TGTGCCAGCAGCCCGAGGGGGGTGAACACTGAAGCTTTCTTT. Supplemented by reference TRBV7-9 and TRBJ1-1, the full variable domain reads DTGVSQNPRHKITKRGQNVTFRCDPISEHNRLYWYRQTLGQGPEFLTYFQNEAQLEKSRLLSDRFSAERPKGSFSTLEIQRTEQGDSAMYLCASSPRGVNTEAFFGQGTRLTVV.

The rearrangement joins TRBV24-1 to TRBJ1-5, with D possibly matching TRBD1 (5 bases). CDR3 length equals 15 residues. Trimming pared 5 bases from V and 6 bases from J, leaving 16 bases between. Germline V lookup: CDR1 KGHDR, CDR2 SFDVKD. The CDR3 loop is CATSGRVGQSQPQHF. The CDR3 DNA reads TGTGCCACCAGTGGCAGGGTTGGGCAAAGTCAGCCCCAGCATTTT.

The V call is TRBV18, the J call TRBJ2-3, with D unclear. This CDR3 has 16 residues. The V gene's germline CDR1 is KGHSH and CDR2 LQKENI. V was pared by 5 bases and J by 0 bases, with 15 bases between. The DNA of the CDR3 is TGTGCCAGCTCATCACGCAGCGCTGGAAGCACAGATACGCAGTATTTT. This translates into CASSSRSAGSTDTQYF. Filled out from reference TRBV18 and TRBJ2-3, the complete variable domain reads NAGVMQNPRHLVRRRGQEARLRCSPMKGHSHVYWYRQLPEEGLKFMVYLQKENIIDESGMPKERFSAEFPKEGPSILRIQQVVRGDSAAYFCASSSRSAGSTDTQYFGPGTRLTVL.

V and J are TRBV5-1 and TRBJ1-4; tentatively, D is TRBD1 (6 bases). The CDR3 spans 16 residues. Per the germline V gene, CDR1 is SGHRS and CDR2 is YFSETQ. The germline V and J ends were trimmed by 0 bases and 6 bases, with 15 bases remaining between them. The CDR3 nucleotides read TGCGCCAGCAGCTTGGTGGCGGGGGCGGGGTATGAAAAACTGTTTTTT. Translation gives CASSLVAGAGYEKLFF.

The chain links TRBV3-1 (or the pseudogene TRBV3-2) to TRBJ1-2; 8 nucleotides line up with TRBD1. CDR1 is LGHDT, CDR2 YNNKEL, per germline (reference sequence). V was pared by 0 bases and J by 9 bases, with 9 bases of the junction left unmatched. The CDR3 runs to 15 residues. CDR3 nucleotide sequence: TGTGCCAGCAGCCAAGATAGTGTTCAGGGGGCTAGCTACACCTTC. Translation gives CASSQDSVQGASYTF.

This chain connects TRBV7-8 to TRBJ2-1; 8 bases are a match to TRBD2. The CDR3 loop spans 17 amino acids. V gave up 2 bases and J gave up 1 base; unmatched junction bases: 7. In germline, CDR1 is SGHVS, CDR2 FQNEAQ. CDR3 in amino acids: CASSLLGLGRSYNEQFF. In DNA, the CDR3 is TGTGCCAGCAGCTTATTGGGACTAGGTCGTTCCTACAATGAGCAGTTCTTC.

The CDR3 here is CASSVDTTGKSTRGYTF. The CDR3 nucleotides are TGTGCCAGCAGCGTAGACACGACAGGGAAGTCGACGCGGGGCTACACCTTC. V is TRBV9 and J is TRBJ1-2; 7 positions agree with TRBD1. Germline V lookup: CDR1 SGDLS, CDR2 YYNGEE. CDR3 length: 17 residues. V lost 0 bases to trimming and J lost 8 bases; unmatched junction nucleotides: 16.

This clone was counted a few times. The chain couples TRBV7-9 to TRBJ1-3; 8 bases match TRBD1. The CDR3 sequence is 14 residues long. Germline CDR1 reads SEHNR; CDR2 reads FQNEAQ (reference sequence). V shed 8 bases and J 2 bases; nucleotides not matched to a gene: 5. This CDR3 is CASPLQGAGNTIYF. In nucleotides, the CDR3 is TGTGCCAGCCCATTACAGGGGGCTGGAAACACCATATATTTT. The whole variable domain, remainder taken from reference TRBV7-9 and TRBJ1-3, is DTGVSQNPRHKITKRGQNVTFRCDPISEHNRLYWYRQTLGQGPEFLTYFQNEAQLEKSRLLSDRFSAERPKGSFSTLEIQRTEQGDSAMYLCASPLQGAGNTIYFGEGSWLTVV.

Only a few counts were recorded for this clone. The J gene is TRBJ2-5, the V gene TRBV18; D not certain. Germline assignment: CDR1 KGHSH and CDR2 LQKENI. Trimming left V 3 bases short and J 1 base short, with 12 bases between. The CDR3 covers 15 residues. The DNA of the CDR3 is TGTGCCAGCTCACCCTCAGAGTTTACCCAAGAGACCCAGTACTTC. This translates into CASSPSEFTQETQYF. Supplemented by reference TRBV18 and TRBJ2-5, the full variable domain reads NAGVMQNPRHLVRRRGQEARLRCSPMKGHSHVYWYRQLPEEGLKFMVYLQKENIIDESGMPKERFSAEFPKEGPSILRIQQVVRGDSAAYFCASSPSEFTQETQYFGPGTRLLVL.

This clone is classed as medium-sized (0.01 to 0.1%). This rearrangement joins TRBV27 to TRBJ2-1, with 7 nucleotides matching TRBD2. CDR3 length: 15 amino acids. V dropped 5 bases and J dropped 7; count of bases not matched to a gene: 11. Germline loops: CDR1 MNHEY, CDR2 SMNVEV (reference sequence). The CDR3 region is CASSPISGGPNEQFF. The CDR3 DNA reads TGTGCCAGCAGTCCTATATCGGGGGGTCCGAATGAGCAGTTCTTC.

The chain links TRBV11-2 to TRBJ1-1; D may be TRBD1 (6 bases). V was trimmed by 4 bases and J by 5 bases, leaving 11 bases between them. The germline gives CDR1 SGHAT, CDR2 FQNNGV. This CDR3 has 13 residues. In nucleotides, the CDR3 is TGTGCCAGCAGCTGGGGGGCTGGAACTGAAGCTTTCTTT. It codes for CASSWGAGTEAFF.

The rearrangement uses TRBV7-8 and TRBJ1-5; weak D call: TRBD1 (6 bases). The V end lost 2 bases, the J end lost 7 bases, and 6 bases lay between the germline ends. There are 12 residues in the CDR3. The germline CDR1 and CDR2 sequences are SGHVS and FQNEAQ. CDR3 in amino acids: CASSLTGQPQHF. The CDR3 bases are TGTGCCAGCAGCTTAACAGGGCAGCCCCAGCATTTT.

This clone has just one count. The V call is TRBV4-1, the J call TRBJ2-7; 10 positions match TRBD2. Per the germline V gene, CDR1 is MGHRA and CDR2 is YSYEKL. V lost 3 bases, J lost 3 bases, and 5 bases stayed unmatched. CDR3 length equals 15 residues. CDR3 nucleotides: TGCGCCAGCAGCCAGATAGCGGGGGGAATCTACGAGCAGTACTTC. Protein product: CASSQIAGGIYEQYF.